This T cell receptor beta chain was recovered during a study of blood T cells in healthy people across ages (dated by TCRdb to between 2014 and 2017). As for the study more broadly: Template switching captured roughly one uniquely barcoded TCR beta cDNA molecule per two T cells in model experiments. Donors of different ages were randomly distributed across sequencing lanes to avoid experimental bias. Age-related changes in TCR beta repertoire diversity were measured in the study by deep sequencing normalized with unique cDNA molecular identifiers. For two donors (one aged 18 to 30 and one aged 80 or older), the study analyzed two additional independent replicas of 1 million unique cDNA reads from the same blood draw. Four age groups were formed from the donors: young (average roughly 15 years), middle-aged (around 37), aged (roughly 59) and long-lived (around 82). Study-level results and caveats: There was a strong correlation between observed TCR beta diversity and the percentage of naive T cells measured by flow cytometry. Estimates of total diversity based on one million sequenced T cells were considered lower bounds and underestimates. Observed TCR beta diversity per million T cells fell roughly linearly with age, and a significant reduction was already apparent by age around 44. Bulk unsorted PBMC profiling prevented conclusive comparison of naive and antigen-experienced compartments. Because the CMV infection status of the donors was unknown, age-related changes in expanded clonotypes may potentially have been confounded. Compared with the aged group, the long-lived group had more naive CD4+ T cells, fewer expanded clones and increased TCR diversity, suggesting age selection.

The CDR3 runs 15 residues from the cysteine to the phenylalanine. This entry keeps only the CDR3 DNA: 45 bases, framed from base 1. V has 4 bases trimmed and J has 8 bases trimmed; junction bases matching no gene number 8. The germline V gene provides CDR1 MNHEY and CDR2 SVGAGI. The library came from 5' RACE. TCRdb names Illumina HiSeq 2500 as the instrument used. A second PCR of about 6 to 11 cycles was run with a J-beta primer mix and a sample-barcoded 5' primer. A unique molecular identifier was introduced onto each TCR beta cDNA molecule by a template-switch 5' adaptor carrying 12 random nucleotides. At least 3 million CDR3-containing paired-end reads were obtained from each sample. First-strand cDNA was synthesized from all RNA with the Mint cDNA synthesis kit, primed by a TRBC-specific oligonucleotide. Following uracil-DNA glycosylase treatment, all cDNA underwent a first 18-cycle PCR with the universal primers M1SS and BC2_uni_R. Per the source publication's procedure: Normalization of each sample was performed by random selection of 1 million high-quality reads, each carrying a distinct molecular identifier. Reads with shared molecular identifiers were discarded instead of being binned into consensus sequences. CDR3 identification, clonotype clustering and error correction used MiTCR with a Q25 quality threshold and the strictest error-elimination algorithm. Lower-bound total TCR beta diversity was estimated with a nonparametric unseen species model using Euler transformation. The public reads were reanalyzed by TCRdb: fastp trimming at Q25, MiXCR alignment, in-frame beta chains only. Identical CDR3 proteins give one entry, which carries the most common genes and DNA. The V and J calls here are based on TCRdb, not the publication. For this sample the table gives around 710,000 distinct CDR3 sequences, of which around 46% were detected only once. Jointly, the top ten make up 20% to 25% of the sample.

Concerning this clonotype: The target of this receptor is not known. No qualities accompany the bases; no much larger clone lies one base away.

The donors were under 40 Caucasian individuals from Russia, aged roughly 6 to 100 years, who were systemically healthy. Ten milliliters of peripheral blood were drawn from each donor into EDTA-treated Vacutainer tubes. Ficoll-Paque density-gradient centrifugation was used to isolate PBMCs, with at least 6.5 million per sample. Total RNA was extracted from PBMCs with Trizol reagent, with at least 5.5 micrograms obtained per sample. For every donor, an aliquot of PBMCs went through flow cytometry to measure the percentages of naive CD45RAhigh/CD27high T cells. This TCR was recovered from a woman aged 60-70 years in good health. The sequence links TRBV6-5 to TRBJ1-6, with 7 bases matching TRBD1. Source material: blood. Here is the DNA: TGTGCCAGCAGTTCCAGACAGGGAGTGGATTCACCCCTCCACTTT. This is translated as CASSSRQGVDSPLHF.